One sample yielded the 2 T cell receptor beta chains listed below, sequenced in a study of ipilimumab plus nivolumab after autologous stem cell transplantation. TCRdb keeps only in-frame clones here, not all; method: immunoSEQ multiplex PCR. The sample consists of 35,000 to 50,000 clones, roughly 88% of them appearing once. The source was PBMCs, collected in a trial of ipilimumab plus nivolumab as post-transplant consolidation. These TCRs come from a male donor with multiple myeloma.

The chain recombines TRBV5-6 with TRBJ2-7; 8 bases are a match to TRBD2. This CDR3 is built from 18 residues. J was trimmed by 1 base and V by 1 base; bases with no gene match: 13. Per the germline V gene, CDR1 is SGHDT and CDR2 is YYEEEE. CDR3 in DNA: TGTGCCAGCAGCTTGCGGCGAGGAAAAGCGGGGGAGTCCTACGAGCAGTACTTC. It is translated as CASSLRRGKAGESYEQYF. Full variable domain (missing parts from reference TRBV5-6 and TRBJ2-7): DAGVTQSPTHLIKTRGQQVTLRCSPKSGHDTVSWYQQALGQGPQFIFQYYEEEERQRGNFPDRFSGHQFPNYSSELNVNALLLGDSALYLCASSLRRGKAGESYEQYFGPGTRLTVT.

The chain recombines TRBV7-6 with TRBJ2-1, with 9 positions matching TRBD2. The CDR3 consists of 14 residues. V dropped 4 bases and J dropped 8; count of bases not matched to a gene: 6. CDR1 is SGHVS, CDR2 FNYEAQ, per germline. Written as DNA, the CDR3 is TGTGCCAGCAGCTGGGGCGGGAGGGCCCATGAGCAGTTCTTC. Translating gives CASSWGGRAHEQFF. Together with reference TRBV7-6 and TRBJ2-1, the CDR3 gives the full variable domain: GAGVSQSPRYKVTKRGQDVALRCDPISGHVSLYWYRQALGQGPEFLTYFNYEAQQDKSGLPNDRFSAERPEGSISTLTIQRTEQRDSAMYRCASSWGGRAHEQFFGPGTRLTVL.